A few counts support the clone carrying this T cell receptor (beta chain). Its cognate antigen is unknown. The source of the sample is a study of cytomegalovirus exposure and HLA in healthy donors. Study-level points and caveats: An apparent linkage of common viral pathogens to several of the most significant clusters emerged in a later analysis. In a later analysis, productive TCRs from donors in an Asian-associated ancestry cluster reportedly carried fewer N-insertions than the cohort mean. When a later analysis compared HLA-associated TCR beta chains with equally common others, the HLA-associated chains turned out to be more clonally expanded and to have lower generation probabilities.

Germline CDR1 and CDR2: MGHRA and YSYEKL. Trimming cost V 2 bases and J 0 bases, with 12 bases left between them. The CDR3 covers 16 residues. PCR was performed using 60 Vbeta and 13 Jbeta primers. Some clones are missing from TCRdb's copy, which holds only in-frame ones; the method was immunoSEQ multiplex PCR. This table has about 150,000 clones, 60% to 80% appearing once. The V call is TRBV4-1, the J call TRBJ2-3, with TRBD2 as a possible D gene (6 bases). The source material was PBMCs. The sequence came from a male donor in good health and CMV-seronegative. As DNA, the CDR3 is TGCGCCAGCAGCCAATTCTCCGGGACTAGCACAGATACGCAGTATTTT. Encoded protein: CASSQFSGTSTDTQYF.